These T cell receptor beta chains were read from a single sample in a study of breast tumors, draining lymph nodes, adjacent tissues. TCRdb ran MiXCR on the multiplex PCR reads and lists one entry per CDR3 protein. The sample shows some 200,000 distinct CDR3 sequences, roughly 31% of them seen only once. Sequencing was performed on axillary lymph node tissue. The receptor source for this set is a female donor with breast cancer. Some clones in this sample may be carry-over from other donors' samples. Each CDR3 is given without its conserved first and last residue.

v_call	j_call	cdr3_aa
TRBV5-8	TRBJ1-6	ASSLGVRRQGNSPLH
TRBV5-1	TRBJ2-7	TSSFGQSYEQY
TRBV18	TRBJ2-2	ASSRQGTGELF
TRBV2	TRBJ1-2	ASSSQGESGYT
TRBV7-2	TRBJ2-2	ASSPGGRTEELF
TRBV12-3/TRBV12-4	TRBJ2-6	ASERGGLTGANVLT
TRBV19	TRBJ2-1	ASARGAEQF
TRBV12-3/TRBV12-4	TRBJ1-2	ASSLGGFRYGYT
TRBV5-1	TRBJ1-5	ASSLEGRGEDQPQH
TRBV20-1	TRBJ1-3	SAKGTGGNTVY
TRBV30	TRBJ2-7	AWSVLRAEQY
TRBV20-1	TRBJ2-5	SAGIRSQETQC
TRBV15	TRBJ1-5	ATSGDLGQRSQPQH
TRBV15	TRBJ2-7	ATSREAAGGLSYEQY
TRBV7-8	TRBJ2-5	ASSFGTGGAETQY
TRBV11-3	TRBJ2-1	ASSGRGQGAGNGQF
TRBV29-1	TRBJ2-5	SVRTSKETQY
TRBV7-2	TRBJ2-2	ASSLVQGGAGELF
TRBV19	TRBJ2-3	ASSMMGSHAIFSTDTQY
TRBV6-5	TRBJ1-6	ASTREGNSPLH
TRBV6-2/TRBV6-3	TRBJ2-7	ASTLAGREY
TRBV30	TRBJ2-3	AYLAGGTDTQY
TRBV30	TRBJ2-1	AWSMKGLAGNEQF
TRBV7-9	TRBJ2-5	ASSHGAGGPVETQY
TRBV7-2	TRBJ2-5	ASSLATGKKTQY
TRBV3-1	TRBJ2-7	ASSQQGVVDEQY
TRBV19	TRBJ2-6	ASSIWGGGSGANVLT
TRBV19	TRBJ2-7	ASSIGGTQHYEQY
TRBV19	TRBJ1-2	ASSIQGVAFNYGYT
TRBV3-1	TRBJ1-6	ASSQDTRFLH
TRBV7-7	TRBJ2-3	ASSPTSGTSGGTDTQY
TRBV7-2	TRBJ1-3	ASSLTPGQGIDTIY
TRBV7-9	TRBJ2-3	ASSLEPRTDTQY
TRBV20-1	TRBJ1-2	SAPTGPYGYT
TRBV5-5	TRBJ2-5	ASSLGEWLQETQY
TRBV12-3/TRBV12-4	TRBJ2-3	ASSRGAGESDTQY
TRBV30	TRBJ1-1	AWERQMGTEAF
TRBV12-3/TRBV12-4	TRBJ1-6	ASSCRPGTGVVSNSPLH
TRBV6-6	TRBJ2-1	ASSRGTGEQF
TRBV20-1	TRBJ2-3	SASGGGTSDTQY
TRBV4-1	TRBJ2-6	ASSQGRAGSSGANVLT
TRBV9	TRBJ2-3	ASSAEGTGDTDTQY
TRBV20-1	TRBJ2-7	SATGTSGGPDEQY
TRBV6-9	TRBJ1-2	ASKGLDTNYGYT
TRBV7-9	TRBJ2-7	ASSLVSTGAHSYEQY
TRBV11-2	TRBJ1-1	ASSFDRVTEAF
TRBV20-1	TRBJ2-5	SAEGTYQETQY
TRBV6-5	TRBJ2-2	ASSYSRGAGELF
TRBV7-9	TRBJ1-4	ASSLRQGDEKLF
TRBV30	TRBJ2-7	AWGGQGATTYEQY
TRBV11-1	TRBJ2-3	ASSSQIHGGTDTQY
TRBV7-6	TRBJ2-7	ASSLETKLNYEQY
TRBV7-9	TRBJ1-3	ASSLAGGSGNAIY
TRBV19	TRBJ1-4	ASSIVGRGSNNEKLF
TRBV5-1	TRBJ2-3	ASSLIFPGIGDTQY